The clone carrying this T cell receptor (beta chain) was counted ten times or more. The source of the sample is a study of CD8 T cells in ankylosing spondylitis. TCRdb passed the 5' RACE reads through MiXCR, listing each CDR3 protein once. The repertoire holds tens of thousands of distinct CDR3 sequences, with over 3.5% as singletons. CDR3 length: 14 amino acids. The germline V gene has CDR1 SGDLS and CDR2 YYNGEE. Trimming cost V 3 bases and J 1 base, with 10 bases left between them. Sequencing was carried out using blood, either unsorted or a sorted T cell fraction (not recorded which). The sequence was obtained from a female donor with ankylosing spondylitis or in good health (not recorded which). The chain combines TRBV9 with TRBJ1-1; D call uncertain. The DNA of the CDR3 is TGTGCCAGCAGCGCACGAAGATCGAACACTGAAGCTTTCTTT. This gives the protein CASSARRSNTEAFF.